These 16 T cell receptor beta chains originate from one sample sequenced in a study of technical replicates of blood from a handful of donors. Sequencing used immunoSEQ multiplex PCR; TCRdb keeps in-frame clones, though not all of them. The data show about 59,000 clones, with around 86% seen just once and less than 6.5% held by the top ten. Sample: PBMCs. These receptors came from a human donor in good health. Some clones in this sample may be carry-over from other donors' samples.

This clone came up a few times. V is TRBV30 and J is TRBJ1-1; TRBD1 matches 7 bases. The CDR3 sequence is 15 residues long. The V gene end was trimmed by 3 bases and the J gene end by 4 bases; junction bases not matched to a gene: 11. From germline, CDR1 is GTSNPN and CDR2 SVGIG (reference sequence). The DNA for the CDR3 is TGTGCCTGGAGAAAGGACAGGCGGTTGGGCACTGAAGCTTTCTTT. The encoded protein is CAWRKDRRLGTEAFF.

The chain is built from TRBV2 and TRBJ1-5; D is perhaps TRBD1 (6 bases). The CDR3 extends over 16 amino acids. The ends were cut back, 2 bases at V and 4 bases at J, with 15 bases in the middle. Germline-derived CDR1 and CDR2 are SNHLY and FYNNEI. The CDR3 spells CASSEQGPRYNQPQHF. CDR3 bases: TGTGCCAGCAGTGAACAGGGGCCGCGGTATAATCAGCCCCAGCATTTT.

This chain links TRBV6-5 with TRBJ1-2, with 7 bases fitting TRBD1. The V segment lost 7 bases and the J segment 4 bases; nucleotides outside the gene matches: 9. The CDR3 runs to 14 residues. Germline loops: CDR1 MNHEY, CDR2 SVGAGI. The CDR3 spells CASTTSQGGYGYTF. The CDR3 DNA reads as TGTGCCAGCACCACGTCCCAGGGGGGCTATGGCTACACCTTC.

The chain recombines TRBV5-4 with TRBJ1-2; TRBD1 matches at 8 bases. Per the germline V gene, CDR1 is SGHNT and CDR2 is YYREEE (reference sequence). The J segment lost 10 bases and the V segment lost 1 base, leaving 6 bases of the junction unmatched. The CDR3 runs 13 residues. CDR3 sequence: CASSLPGQASYTF. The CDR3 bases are TGTGCCAGCAGCTTGCCGGGACAGGCCTCCTACACCTTC.

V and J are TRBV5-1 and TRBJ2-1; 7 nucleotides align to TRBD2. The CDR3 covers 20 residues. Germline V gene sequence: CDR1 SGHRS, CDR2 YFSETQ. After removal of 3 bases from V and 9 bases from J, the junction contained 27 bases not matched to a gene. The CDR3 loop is CASSSPPPLALREKLGEQFF. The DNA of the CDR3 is TGCGCCAGCAGCTCCCCCCCGCCCCTCGCCCTGCGGGAGAAGTTGGGTGAGCAGTTCTTC.

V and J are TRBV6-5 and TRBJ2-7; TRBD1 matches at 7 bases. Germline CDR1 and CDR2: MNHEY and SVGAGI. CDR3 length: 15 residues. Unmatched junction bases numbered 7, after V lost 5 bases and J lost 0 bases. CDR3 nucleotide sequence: TGTGCCAGCAGTCCTAGACAGGGTCGCTCCTACGAGCAGTACTTC. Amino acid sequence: CASSPRQGRSYEQYF.

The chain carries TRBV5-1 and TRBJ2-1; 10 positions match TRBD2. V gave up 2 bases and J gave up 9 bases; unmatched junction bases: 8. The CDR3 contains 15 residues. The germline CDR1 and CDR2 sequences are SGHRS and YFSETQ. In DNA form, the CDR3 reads TGCGCCAGCAGCTTCCGGGTAGCGGGAGGAACTGAGCAGTTCTTC. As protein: CASSFRVAGGTEQFF.

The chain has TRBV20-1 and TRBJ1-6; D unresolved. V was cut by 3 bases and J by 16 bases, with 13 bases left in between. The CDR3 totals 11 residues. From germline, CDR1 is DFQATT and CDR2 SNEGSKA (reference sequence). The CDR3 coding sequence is TGCAGTGCTAGTTCGCGGCGCCAGCTCCACTTT. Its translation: CSASSRRQLHF.

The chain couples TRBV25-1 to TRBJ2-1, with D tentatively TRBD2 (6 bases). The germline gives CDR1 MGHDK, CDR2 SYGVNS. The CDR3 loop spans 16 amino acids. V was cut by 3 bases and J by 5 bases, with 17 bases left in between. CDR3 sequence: CASSDFILATDNEQFF. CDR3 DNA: TGTGCCAGCAGTGACTTCATTCTAGCGACCGACAATGAGCAGTTCTTC. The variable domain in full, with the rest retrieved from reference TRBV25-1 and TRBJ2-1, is EADIYQTPRYLVIGTGKKITLECSQTMGHDKMYWYQQDPGMELHLIHYSYGVNSTEKGDLSSESTVSRIRTEHFPLTLESARPSHTSQYLCASSDFILATDNEQFFGPGTRLTVL.

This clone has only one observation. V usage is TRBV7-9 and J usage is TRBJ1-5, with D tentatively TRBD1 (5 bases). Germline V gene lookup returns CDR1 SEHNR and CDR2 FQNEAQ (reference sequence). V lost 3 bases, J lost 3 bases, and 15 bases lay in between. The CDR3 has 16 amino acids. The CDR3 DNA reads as TGTGCCAGCAGCTTCTATCCGACAGCCGACAATCAGCCCCAGCATTTT. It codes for CASSFYPTADNQPQHF.

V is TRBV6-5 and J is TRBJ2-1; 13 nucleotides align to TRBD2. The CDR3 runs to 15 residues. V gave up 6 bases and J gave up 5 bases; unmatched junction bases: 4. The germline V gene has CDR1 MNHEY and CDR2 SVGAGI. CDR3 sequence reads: CASRLAGGPHNEQFF. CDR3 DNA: TGTGCCAGCAGACTAGCGGGAGGGCCCCACAATGAGCAGTTCTTC.

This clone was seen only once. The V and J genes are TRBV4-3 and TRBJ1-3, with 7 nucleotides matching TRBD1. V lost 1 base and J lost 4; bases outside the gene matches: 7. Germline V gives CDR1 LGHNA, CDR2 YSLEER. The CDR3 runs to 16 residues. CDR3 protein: CASSQGLGTVGNTIYF. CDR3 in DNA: TGCGCCAGCAGCCAAGGTTTGGGGACAGTAGGAAACACCATATATTTT.

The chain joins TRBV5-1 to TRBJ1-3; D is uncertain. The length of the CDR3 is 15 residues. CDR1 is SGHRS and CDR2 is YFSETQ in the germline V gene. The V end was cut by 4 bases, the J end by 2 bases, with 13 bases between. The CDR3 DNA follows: TGCGCCAGCAGCCGAGGGTTACCCCCTGGAAACACCATATATTTT. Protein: CASSRGLPPGNTIYF.

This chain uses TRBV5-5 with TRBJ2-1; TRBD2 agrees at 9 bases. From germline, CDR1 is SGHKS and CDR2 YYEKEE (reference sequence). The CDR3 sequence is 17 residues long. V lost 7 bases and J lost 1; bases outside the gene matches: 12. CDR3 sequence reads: CASGPHPAGGSYNEQFF. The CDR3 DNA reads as TGTGCCAGCGGACCCCACCCCGCGGGAGGGTCCTACAATGAGCAGTTCTTC.

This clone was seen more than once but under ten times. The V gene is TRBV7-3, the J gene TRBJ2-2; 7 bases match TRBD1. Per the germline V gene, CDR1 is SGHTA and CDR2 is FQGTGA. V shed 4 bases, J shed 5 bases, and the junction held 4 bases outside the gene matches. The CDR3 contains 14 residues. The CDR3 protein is CASSSDRATGELFF. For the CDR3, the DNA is TGTGCCAGCAGCTCTGACAGGGCTACCGGGGAGCTGTTTTTT. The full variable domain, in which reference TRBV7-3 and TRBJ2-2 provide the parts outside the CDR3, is GAGVSQTPSNKVTEKGKYVELRCDPISGHTALYWYRQSLGQGPEFLIYFQGTGAADDSGLPNDRFFAVRPEGSVSTLKIQRTERGDSAVYLCASSSDRATGELFFGEGSRLTVL.

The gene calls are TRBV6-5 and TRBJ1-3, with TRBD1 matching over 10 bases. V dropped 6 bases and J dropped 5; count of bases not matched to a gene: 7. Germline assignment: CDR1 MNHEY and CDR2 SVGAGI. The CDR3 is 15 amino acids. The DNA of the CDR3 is TGTGCCAGCAGCCCGGGACAGGGGACGAGAAACACCATATATTTT. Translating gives CASSPGQGTRNTIYF.